This T cell receptor (beta chain) was sequenced during a study of shared clonotypes between healthy human individuals. Background on the study: Three CD4 naive, three CD4 memory, two CD8 naive and one CD8 memory plate were used per donor.

Investigators spread the genomic DNA of each subset evenly over several immunoSEQ plates. The repertoire was sequenced with immunoSEQ multiplex PCR; TCRdb's copy has only in-frame clones and lacks some. The sample carries 2 million or so clones, 85% to 95% recorded once. Sequencing was performed on naive CD4+ T cells sorted from blood. Subset specified: CD45RA+ positively selected. The receptor was derived from a man between 18 and 29 years old in good health.

CDR3: CASSRLQGAGADTQYF. In DNA, the CDR3 is TGTGCCAGTAGTAGACTACAGGGGGCAGGCGCAGATACGCAGTATTTT. This chain uses TRBV19 with TRBJ2-3, with 9 positions matching TRBD1. Looked up from germline, CDR1 is LNHDA and CDR2 is SQIVND (reference sequence). After removal of 4 bases from V and 4 bases from J, the junction contained 9 bases not matched to a gene. The CDR3 extends over 16 amino acids.